The subject of this entry is one T cell receptor beta chain. In the study's own analysis: For the immunoSEQ data, sequences were junction-only without quality scores, so filtering differed. Using immunoSEQ multiplex PCR, the repertoire was profiled, and TCRdb retains in-frame clones only, with some absent. From that table come the V and J calls and clone size; the DNA was used to work out D and trimming. The sample lists under 850,000 clones; 55% to 75% were seen once. The sample belongs to a study of shared clonotypes between healthy human individuals. CDR1 and CDR2 (germline): SEHNR, FQNEAQ (reference sequence). J was trimmed by 2 bases and V by 2 bases; bases with no gene match: 3. The CDR3 totals 16 residues.

The receptor was derived from a woman aged 25 to 39 in good health. The rearrangement uses TRBV7-9 and TRBJ2-2, with 9 bases matching TRBD2. The specimen sequenced was memory CD4+ T cells sorted from blood. The subset: CD45RA-negative fraction. CDR3 amino acids: CASSLSLAGNTGELFF. As DNA, the CDR3 is TGTGCCAGCAGCTTAAGCCTAGCGGGAAACACCGGGGAGCTGTTTTTT.